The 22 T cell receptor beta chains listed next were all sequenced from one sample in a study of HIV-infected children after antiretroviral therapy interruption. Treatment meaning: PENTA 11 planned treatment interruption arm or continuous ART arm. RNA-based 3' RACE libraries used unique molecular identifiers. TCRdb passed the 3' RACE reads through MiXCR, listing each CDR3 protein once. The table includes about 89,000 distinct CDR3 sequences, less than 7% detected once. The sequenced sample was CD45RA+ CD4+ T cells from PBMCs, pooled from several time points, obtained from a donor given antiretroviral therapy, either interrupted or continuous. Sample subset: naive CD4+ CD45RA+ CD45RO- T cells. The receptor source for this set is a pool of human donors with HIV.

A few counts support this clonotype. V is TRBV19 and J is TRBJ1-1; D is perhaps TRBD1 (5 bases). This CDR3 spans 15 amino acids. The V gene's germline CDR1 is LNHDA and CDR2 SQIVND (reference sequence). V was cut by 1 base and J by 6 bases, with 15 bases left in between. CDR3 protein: CASSIGDHPRAEAFF. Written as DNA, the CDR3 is TGTGCCAGTAGTATAGGGGACCACCCCCGCGCTGAAGCTTTCTTT. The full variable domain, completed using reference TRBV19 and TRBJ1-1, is DGGITQSPKYLFRKEGQNVTLSCEQNLNHDAMYWYRQDPGQGLRLIYYSQIVNDFQKGDIAEGYSVSREKKESFPLTVTSAQKNPTAFYLCASSIGDHPRAEAFFGQGTRLTVV.

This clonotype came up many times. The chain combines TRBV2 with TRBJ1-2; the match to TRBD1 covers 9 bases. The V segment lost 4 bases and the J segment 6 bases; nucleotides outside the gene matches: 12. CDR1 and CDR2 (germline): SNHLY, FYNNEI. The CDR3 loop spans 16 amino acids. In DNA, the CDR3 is TGTGCCAGCAGTGGTCCGGACAGGGGAGTTGTCAATGGCTACACCTTC. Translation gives CASSGPDRGVVNGYTF.

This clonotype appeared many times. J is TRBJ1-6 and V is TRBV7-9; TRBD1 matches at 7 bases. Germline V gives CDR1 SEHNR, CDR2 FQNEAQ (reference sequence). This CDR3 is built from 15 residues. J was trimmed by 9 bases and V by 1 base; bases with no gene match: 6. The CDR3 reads CASSLGQGATSPLHF. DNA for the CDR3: TGTGCCAGCAGCTTAGGACAGGGAGCGACTTCACCCCTCCACTTT. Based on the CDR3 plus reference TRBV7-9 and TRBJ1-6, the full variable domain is DTGVSQNPRHKITKRGQNVTFRCDPISEHNRLYWYRQTLGQGPEFLTYFQNEAQLEKSRLLSDRFSAERPKGSFSTLEIQRTEQGDSAMYLCASSLGQGATSPLHFGNGTRLTVT.

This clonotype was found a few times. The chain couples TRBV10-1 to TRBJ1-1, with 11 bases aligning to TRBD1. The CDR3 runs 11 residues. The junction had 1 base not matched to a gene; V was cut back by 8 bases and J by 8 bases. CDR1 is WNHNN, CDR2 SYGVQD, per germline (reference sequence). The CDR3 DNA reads TGCGCCAGCGGGACAGGGGGAGAAGCTTTCTTT. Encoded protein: CASGTGGEAFF.

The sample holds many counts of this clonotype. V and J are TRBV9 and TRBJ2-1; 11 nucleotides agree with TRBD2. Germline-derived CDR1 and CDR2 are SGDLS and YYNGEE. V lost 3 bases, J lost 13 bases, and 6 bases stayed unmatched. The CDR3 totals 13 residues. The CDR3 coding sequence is TGTGCCAGCAGCGCCCAACTAGCGGGGGACCAGTTCTTC. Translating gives CASSAQLAGDQFF.

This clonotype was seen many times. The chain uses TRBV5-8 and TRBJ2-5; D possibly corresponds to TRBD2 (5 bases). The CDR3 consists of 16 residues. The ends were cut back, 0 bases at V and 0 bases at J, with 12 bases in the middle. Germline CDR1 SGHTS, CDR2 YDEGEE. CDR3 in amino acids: CASSLEGGSNQETQYF. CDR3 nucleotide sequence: TGTGCCAGCAGCTTGGAGGGCGGGTCTAACCAAGAGACCCAGTACTTC.

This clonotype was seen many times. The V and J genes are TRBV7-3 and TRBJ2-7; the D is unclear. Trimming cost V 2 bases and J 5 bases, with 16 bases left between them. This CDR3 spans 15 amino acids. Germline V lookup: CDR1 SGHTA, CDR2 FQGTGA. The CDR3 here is CASSLWGSMGDEQYF. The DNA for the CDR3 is TGTGCCAGCAGCTTATGGGGTAGCATGGGCGACGAGCAGTACTTC.

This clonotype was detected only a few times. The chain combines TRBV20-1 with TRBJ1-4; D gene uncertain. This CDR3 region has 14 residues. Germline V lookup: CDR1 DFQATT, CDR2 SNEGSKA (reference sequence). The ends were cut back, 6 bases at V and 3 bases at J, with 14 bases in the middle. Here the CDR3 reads CSAPVGVPNEKLFF. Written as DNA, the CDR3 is TGCAGTGCCCCCGTCGGGGTCCCTAATGAAAAACTGTTTTTT.

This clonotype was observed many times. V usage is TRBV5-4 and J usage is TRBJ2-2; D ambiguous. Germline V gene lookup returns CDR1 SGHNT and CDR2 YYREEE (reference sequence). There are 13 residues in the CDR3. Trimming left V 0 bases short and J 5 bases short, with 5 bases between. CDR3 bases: TGTGCCAGCAGCTTGGGGGCTACCGGGGAGCTGTTTTTT. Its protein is CASSLGATGELFF. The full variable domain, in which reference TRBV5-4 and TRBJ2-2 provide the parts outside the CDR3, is ETGVTQSPTHLIKTRGQQVTLRCSSQSGHNTVSWYQQALGQGPQFIFQYYREEENGRGNFPPRFSGLQFPNYSSELNVNALELDDSALYLCASSLGATGELFFGEGSRLTVL.

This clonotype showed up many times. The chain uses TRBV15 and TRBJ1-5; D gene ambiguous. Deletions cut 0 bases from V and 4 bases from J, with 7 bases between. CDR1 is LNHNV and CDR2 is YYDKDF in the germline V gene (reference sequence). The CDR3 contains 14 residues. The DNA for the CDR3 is TGTGCCACCAGCAGAGAGGACGGGAATCAGCCCCAGCATTTT. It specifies CATSREDGNQPQHF.

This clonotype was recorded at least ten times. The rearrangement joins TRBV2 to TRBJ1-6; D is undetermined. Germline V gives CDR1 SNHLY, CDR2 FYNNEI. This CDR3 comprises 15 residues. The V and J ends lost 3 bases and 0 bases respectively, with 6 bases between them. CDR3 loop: CASSEASSYNSPLHF. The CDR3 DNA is TGTGCCAGCAGTGAGGCAAGCTCCTATAATTCACCCCTCCACTTT.

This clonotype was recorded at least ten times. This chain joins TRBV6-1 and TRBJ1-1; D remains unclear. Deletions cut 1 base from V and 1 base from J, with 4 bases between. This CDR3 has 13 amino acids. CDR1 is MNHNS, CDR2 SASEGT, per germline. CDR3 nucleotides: TGTGCCAGCAGTGAAGGCCAGAACACTGAAGCTTTCTTT. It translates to CASSEGQNTEAFF.

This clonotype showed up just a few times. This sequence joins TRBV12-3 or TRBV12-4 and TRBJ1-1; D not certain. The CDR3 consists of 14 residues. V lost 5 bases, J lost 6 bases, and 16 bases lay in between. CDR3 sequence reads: CASSIWVSKAEAFF. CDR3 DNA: TGTGCCAGCAGTATCTGGGTGAGTAAGGCTGAAGCTTTCTTT.

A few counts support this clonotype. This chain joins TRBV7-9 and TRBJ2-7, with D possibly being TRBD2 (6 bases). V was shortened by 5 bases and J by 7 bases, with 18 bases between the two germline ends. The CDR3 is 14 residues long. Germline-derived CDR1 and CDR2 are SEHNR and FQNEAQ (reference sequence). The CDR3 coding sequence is TGTGCCAGCAGCCAGGTCGTTCGGGGGAGAGAGCAGTACTTC. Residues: CASSQVVRGREQYF.

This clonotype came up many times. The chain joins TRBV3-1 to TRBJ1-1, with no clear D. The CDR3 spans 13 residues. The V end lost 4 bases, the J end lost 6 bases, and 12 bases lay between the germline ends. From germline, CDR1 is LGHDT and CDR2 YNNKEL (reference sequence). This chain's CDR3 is CASSPWKGSEAFF. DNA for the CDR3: TGTGCCAGCAGCCCCTGGAAGGGCTCTGAAGCTTTCTTT.

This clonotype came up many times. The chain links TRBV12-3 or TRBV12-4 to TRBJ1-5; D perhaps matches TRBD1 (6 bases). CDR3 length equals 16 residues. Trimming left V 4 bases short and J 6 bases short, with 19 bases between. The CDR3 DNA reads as TGTGCCAGCAGTTCCCCATCAAGGGGGAAGGGTCAGCCCCAGCATTTT. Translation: CASSSPSRGKGQPQHF.

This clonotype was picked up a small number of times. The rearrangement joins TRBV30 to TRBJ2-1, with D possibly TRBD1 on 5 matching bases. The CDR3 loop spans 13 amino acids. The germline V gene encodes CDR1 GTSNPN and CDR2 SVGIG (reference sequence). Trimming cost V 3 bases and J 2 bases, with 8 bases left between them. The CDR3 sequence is CAWSVRAYNEQFF. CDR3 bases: TGTGCCTGGAGCGTCAGGGCCTACAATGAGCAGTTCTTC.

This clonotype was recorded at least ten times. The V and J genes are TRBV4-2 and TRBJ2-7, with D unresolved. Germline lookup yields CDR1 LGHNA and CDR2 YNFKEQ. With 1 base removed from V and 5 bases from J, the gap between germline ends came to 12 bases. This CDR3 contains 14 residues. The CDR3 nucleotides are TGTGCCAGCAGCCAAGTAGGCACCCTGGACGAGCAGTACTTC. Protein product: CASSQVGTLDEQYF.

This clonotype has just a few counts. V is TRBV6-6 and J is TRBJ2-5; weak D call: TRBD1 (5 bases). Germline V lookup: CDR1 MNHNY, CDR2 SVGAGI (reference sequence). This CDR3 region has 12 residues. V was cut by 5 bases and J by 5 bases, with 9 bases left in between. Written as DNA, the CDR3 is TGTGCCAGCAGTCCCAACAGGGAGACCCAGTACTTC. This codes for CASSPNRETQYF.

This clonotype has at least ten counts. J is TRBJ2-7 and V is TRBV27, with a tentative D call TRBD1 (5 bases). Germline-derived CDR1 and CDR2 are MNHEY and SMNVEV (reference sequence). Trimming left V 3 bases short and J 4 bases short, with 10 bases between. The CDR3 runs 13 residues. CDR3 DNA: TGTGCCAGCAGTTTCAGGGAAGGATACGAGCAGTACTTC. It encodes CASSFREGYEQYF.

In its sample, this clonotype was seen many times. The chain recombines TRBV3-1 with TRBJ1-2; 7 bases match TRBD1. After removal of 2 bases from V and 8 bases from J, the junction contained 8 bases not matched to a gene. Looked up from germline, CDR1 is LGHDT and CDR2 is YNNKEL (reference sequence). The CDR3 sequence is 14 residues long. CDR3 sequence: CASSQPGGAQGYTF. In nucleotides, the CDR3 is TGTGCCAGCAGCCAACCAGGGGGGGCGCAAGGCTACACCTTC.

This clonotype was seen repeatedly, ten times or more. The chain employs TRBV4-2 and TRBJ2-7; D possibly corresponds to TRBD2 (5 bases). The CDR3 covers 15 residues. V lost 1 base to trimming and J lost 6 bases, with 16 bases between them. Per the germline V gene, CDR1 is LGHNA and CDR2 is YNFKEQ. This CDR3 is CASSQGLATPSEQYF. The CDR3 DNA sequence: TGTGCCAGCAGCCAAGGTCTAGCCACCCCAAGCGAGCAGTACTTC.